The 19 T cell receptor beta chains listed next were all sequenced from one sample in a study of cytomegalovirus exposure and HLA in healthy donors (dated by TCRdb to about 2017). Receptor libraries were prepared by the immunoSEQ multiplex PCR assay. The multiplex PCR relied on a mix of 60 forward primers for TCR Vbeta segments and 13 reverse primers for TCR Jbeta segments. Sourced from immuneACCESS, this table was stored by TCRdb with only in-frame sequences that have V and J called. A share of the clones is absent; for the studies checked, an unresolved V gene accounts for under half, and the remainder has no known explanation. For this sample the table gives about 160,000 clones, of which 65% to 80% were detected only once. The top ten hold roughly 1.9% of the sample. Source material: PBMCs. Source of these receptors: a female donor in good health and CMV-seronegative.

This chain connects TRBV7-2 to TRBJ1-2; D gene uncertain. V shed 4 bases and J shed 2 bases, with 11 bases lying between them. CDR3 length equals 14 residues. The germline V gene encodes CDR1 SGHTA and CDR2 FQGNSA. The CDR3 DNA sequence: TGTGCCAGCAGCTCCCCGGGGTGGAACTATGGCTACACCTTC. Translated: CASSSPGWNYGYTF.

This chain uses TRBV28 with TRBJ2-7; a possible D gene is TRBD2 (6 bases). This CDR3 is built from 16 residues. Germline V gene data show CDR1 as MDHEN and CDR2 as SYDVKM. The V and J ends lost 6 bases and 6 bases respectively, with 24 bases between them. The CDR3 spells CASSLSPFLGGSEQYF. The CDR3 DNA reads TGTGCCAGCAGCCTTAGCCCCTTTCTCGGAGGGAGCGAGCAGTACTTC.

The genes are TRBV5-1 and TRBJ2-2, with TRBD2 matching 7 bases. V lost 0 bases to trimming and J lost 4 bases; unmatched junction nucleotides: 6. The CDR3 consists of 16 residues. Looked up from germline, CDR1 is SGHRS and CDR2 is YFSETQ. CDR3 sequence: CASSLGASGSTGELFF. The CDR3 DNA reads as TGCGCCAGCAGCTTGGGGGCTAGCGGATCCACCGGGGAGCTGTTTTTT.

The CDR3, as DNA: TGTGCCAGCAGCCAAAACGGCTATGGCTACACCTTC. It translates to CASSQNGYGYTF. The chain links TRBV16 to TRBJ1-2, with no clear D. Trimming took 2 bases from V and 4 from J, leaving 5 bases between them. CDR1 and CDR2 from the germline V gene are KGHSY and FQNENV. This CDR3 is built from 12 residues.

CDR3 coding DNA: TGCGCCAGCAGCACCTCTCTAGGGAGGAGCTCCTACAATGAGCAGTTCTTC. Protein: CASSTSLGRSSYNEQFF. The chain links TRBV5-1 to TRBJ2-1; a weak D match, TRBD2 (6 bases). There are 17 residues in the CDR3. The germline gives CDR1 SGHRS, CDR2 YFSETQ. Trimming took off 4 bases at V and 0 bases at J, with 17 bases between the two ends.

The chain uses TRBV5-1 and TRBJ2-3; 9 nucleotides agree with TRBD1. The germline CDR1 and CDR2 sequences are SGHRS and YFSETQ. The CDR3 totals 14 residues. V trimming: 4 bases; J trimming: 5 bases; junction bases outside the gene matches: 5. The CDR3 nucleotides are TGCGCCAGCAGCCCCGGGACAGGGAAAGATACGCAGTATTTT. Residues: CASSPGTGKDTQYF.

This clone was picked up a small number of times. The chain uses TRBV5-4 and TRBJ1-2; 9 bases line up with TRBD1. Losses at the gene ends were 3 bases for V and 5 bases for J; bases not matched to a gene: 8. Germline-derived CDR1 and CDR2 are SGHNT and YYREEE (reference sequence). The CDR3 covers 15 residues. The CDR3 sequence is CASSSDRGSWYGYTF. Here the CDR3 DNA reads TGTGCCAGCAGCTCGGACAGGGGTAGTTGGTATGGCTACACCTTC.

J is TRBJ2-3 and V is TRBV2, with 10 bases identical to TRBD2. J was trimmed by 5 bases and V by 5 bases; bases with no gene match: 10. Per the germline V gene, CDR1 is SNHLY and CDR2 is FYNNEI. The CDR3 runs 16 residues. The CDR3 reads CASSPQRGGAIDTQYF. CDR3 DNA sequence: TGTGCCAGCAGTCCTCAGCGGGGGGGGGCCATAGATACGCAGTATTTT.

The chain couples TRBV5-4 to TRBJ1-4; D unclear. V was shortened by 4 bases and J by 3 bases, with 13 bases between the two germline ends. CDR1 and CDR2 from the germline V gene are SGHNT and YYREEE (reference sequence). The CDR3 consists of 15 residues. CDR3 nucleotide sequence: TGTGCCAGCAGCGAAGCGGGCAGGTCTAATGAAAAACTGTTTTTT. Amino acid sequence: CASSEAGRSNEKLFF.

Only one count was recorded for this clone. J is TRBJ1-1 and V is TRBV7-2; D gene uncertain. The CDR3 spans 15 residues. V dropped 0 bases and J dropped 0 bases, with 8 bases sitting between them. Germline V CDR1 and CDR2: SGHTA, FQGNSA. This chain's CDR3 is CASSLAPGMNTEAFF. The DNA of the CDR3 is TGTGCCAGCAGCTTAGCCCCCGGGATGAACACTGAAGCTTTCTTT.

This clone came up many times. The chain is built from TRBV6-5 and TRBJ1-1; D call uncertain. The germline V and J ends were trimmed by 7 bases and 4 bases, with 13 bases remaining between them. The germline gives CDR1 MNHEY, CDR2 SVGAGI. CDR3 length: 13 residues. The CDR3 loop reads CASTFTPGTEAFF. DNA of the CDR3: TGTGCCAGCACTTTCACGCCGGGCACTGAAGCTTTCTTT.

CDR3 DNA sequence: TGTGCCAGCAGTGAAGCGGGACAGTTTGGCTACACCTTC. Amino acid sequence: CASSEAGQFGYTF. The chain joins TRBV6-1 to TRBJ1-2; the match to TRBD1 covers 7 bases. Germline lookup yields CDR1 MNHNS and CDR2 SASEGT. The CDR3 spans 13 residues. Trimming took 0 bases from V and 7 from J; bases not matched to a gene: 2.

The chain recombines TRBV7-9 with TRBJ1-4; no clear D. The germline V and J ends were trimmed by 7 bases and 8 bases, with 17 bases remaining between them. Germline CDR1 and CDR2: SEHNR and FQNEAQ (reference sequence). The CDR3 consists of 14 residues. The CDR3 protein is CASTEVLLQEKLFF. In nucleotides, the CDR3 is TGTGCCAGCACCGAAGTGCTCCTTCAGGAAAAACTGTTTTTT.

Details on this clone: Other nucleotide sequences from this sample produce the same CDR3. The chain combines TRBV5-1 with TRBJ1-2, with D possibly matching TRBD1 (5 bases). Germline CDR1 and CDR2: SGHRS and YFSETQ. Between the trimmed V and J ends, which lost 1 base and 2 bases, there was a span of 9 bases. CDR3 length: 14 residues. The chain's CDR3 is CASSLSPGNYGYTF. The CDR3 DNA is TGCGCCAGCAGCTTGTCCCCAGGGAACTATGGCTACACCTTC.

This clone was seen a single time. This chain links TRBV4-2 with TRBJ2-3; 14 nucleotides match TRBD2. CDR3 length equals 18 residues. Germline lookup yields CDR1 LGHNA and CDR2 YNFKEQ. V lost 2 bases to trimming and J lost 2 bases; unmatched junction nucleotides: 6. In DNA, the CDR3 is TGTGCCAGCAGCCAAAAGACTAGCGGGGGGGAAGCCACAGATACGCAGTATTTT. Its translation: CASSQKTSGGEATDTQYF.

This CDR3 reads CASRTETMNTEAFF. The CDR3 nucleotides are TGTGCCAGCAGGACAGAGACAATGAACACTGAAGCTTTCTTT. The chain couples TRBV27 to TRBJ1-1, with a possible D match to TRBD1 (5 bases). From germline, CDR1 is MNHEY and CDR2 SMNVEV (reference sequence). The CDR3 length is 14 residues. V dropped 6 bases and J dropped 0 bases, with 11 bases sitting between them.

As concerns this clone: An end of the junction does not agree with germline; a read error may underlie this. V is TRBV5-4 and J is TRBJ1-1; possibly TRBD1 for D (6 bases). Germline V CDR1 and CDR2: SGHNT, YYREEE (reference sequence). The CDR3 covers 15 residues. As DNA, the CDR3 is TGTGCCAGCAGCTTGGTTTTTGGACAGAACGCTGAAGCTTTCTTT. It translates to CASSLVFGQNAEAFF. Complete variable domain (other parts from reference TRBV5-4 and TRBJ1-1): ETGVTQSPTHLIKTRGQQVTLRCSSQSGHNTVSWYQQALGQGPQFIFQYYREEENGRGNFPPRFSGLQFPNYSSELNVNALELDDSALYLCASSLVFGQNAEAFFGQGTRLTVV.

V usage is TRBV7-8 and J usage is TRBJ2-7; possible D gene TRBD2, 6 bases. V lost 5 bases, J lost 1 base, and 15 bases lay in between. Per the germline V gene, CDR1 is SGHVS and CDR2 is FQNEAQ. This CDR3 contains 15 residues. CDR3 in amino acids: CASSRTLGTSYEQYF. The CDR3 region has the DNA TGTGCCAGCAGCCGGACGTTAGGGACTTCCTACGAGCAGTACTTC.

The chain couples TRBV2 to TRBJ2-7, with 13 bases aligning to TRBD2. The CDR3 loop spans 15 amino acids. V trimming: 10 bases; J trimming: 0 bases; junction bases outside the gene matches: 6. The germline gives CDR1 SNHLY, CDR2 FYNNEI. Here the CDR3 DNA reads TGTGCCACCCCGAGGACTAGCGGGAGCTCCTACGAGCAGTACTTC. Its protein is CATPRTSGSSYEQYF.